The 8 T cell receptor beta chains presented below share a single source sample, sequenced in a study of cytomegalovirus exposure and HLA in healthy donors. The PCR was carried out with 60 Vbeta primers and 13 Jbeta primers. TCRdb keeps only in-frame clones here, not all; method: immunoSEQ multiplex PCR. Among fewer than 250,000 clones listed, more than 85% were seen once. Material: PBMCs. The receptor source for this set is a young woman in good health and CMV-seronegative.

This chain links TRBV6-5 with TRBJ2-7, with D possibly TRBD2 on 6 matching bases. V lost 0 bases and J lost 2, with 14 bases in between. The CDR3 has 16 residues. CDR1 is MNHEY, CDR2 SVGAGI, per germline. The CDR3 loop is CASSYSLGTLAYEQYF. The DNA for the CDR3 is TGTGCCAGCAGTTACTCCCTCGGGACTTTGGCCTACGAGCAGTACTTC.

The gene calls are TRBV6-1 and TRBJ1-2; 9 bases line up with TRBD1. CDR3 length equals 14 residues. Germline V lookup: CDR1 MNHNS, CDR2 SASEGT. The ends lost 8 bases at V and 4 bases at J; junction bases unmatched: 8. CDR3 amino acids: CASDLDRGTYGYTF. The CDR3 DNA reads as TGTGCCAGCGACCTCGACAGGGGGACCTATGGCTACACCTTC.

The chain combines TRBV18 with TRBJ2-2; TRBD1 is a possible D gene (5 bases). The CDR3 spans 14 residues. Trimming removed 4 bases at V and 0 bases at J, with 6 bases between. Germline V gene sequence: CDR1 KGHSH, CDR2 LQKENI. The CDR3 protein is CASSQGTNTGELFF. The CDR3 coding sequence is TGTGCCAGCTCACAGGGGACGAACACCGGGGAGCTGTTTTTT.

The V and J genes are TRBV4-1 and TRBJ2-5; TRBD2 aligns across 13 bases. With 2 bases clipped from V and 6 bases from J, the junction kept 6 bases outside the gene matches. Germline-derived CDR1 and CDR2 are MGHRA and YSYEKL. This CDR3 has 16 residues. CDR3 nucleotides: TGCGCCAGCAGCCAACCCGGACTAGCGGGAGTTCAGACCCAGTACTTC. This gives the protein CASSQPGLAGVQTQYF.

The chain uses TRBV7-3 and TRBJ2-5; 10 bases are shared with TRBD2. This CDR3 has 16 amino acids. The germline V gene encodes CDR1 SGHTA and CDR2 FQGTGA. With V trimmed by 2 bases and J by 5 bases, 8 bases remained unmatched. For the CDR3, the DNA is TGTGCCAGCAGCTTACGGCCTAGCGGGAGACCGGAGACCCAGTACTTC. Its protein product is CASSLRPSGRPETQYF. Drawing the rest from reference TRBV7-3 and TRBJ2-5, the complete variable domain is GAGVSQTPSNKVTEKGKYVELRCDPISGHTALYWYRQSLGQGPEFLIYFQGTGAADDSGLPNDRFFAVRPEGSVSTLKIQRTERGDSAVYLCASSLRPSGRPETQYFGPGTRLLVL.

The sample holds one count of this clone. This sequence joins TRBV5-1 and TRBJ2-7, with TRBD1 matching over 10 bases. The CDR3 runs 15 residues. Germline values: CDR1 SGHRS, CDR2 YFSETQ. V was pared by 3 bases and J by 2 bases, with 5 bases of the junction left unmatched. CDR3 loop: CASSWGQGSPYEQYF. The DNA for the CDR3 is TGCGCCAGCAGCTGGGGACAGGGGTCGCCCTACGAGCAGTACTTC.

This clone occurred once. CDR3 residues: CASSLSFSRATRGEQYF. CDR3 nucleotide sequence: TGTGCCAGCAGCTTGTCATTCTCGAGGGCGACACGGGGCGAGCAGTACTTC. V usage is TRBV11-2 and J usage is TRBJ2-7, with D possibly TRBD2 on 5 matching bases. This CDR3 has 17 amino acids. The V gene's germline CDR1 is SGHAT and CDR2 FQNNGV. V lost 3 bases to trimming and J lost 6 bases, with 24 bases between them.

This clone has only a few counts. The chain has TRBV7-9 and TRBJ1-1, with D possibly TRBD1 on 5 matching bases. CDR1 SEHNR and CDR2 FQNEAQ come from the germline V gene (reference sequence). The CDR3 is made up of 13 amino acids. V was pared by 3 bases and J by 1 base, with 6 bases between. The CDR3 loop is CASSFGANTEAFF. CDR3 bases: TGTGCCAGCAGCTTTGGGGCGAACACTGAAGCTTTCTTT.